These T cell receptor beta chains were read from a single sample in a study of T cell responses to AZD1222 COVID-19 vaccine. The data were produced by immunoSEQ multiplex PCR, yet TCRdb's version contains in-frame clones alone and is incomplete. This table holds about 150,000 clones, 90% found once. Sequenced material: peripheral blood, taken on day 0 of AZD1222 vaccination. The receptors here all came from an adult in good health. The CDR3 runs from the conserved cysteine through the conserved F or W. The D gene is left open where the match is weak. Only some rows state a clone size, as once, few, many or a class for expanded clones.

DNA	CDR3	J	D	V	size
TGTGCCAGCAGCCAAGACAGGATCTACAATGAGCAGTTCTTC	CASSQDRIYNEQFF	TRBJ2-1	.	TRBV14	.
TGTGCCGCGCAATATAGCAATCAGCCCCAGCATTTT	CAAQYSNQPQHF	TRBJ1-5	.	TRBV28	once
TGTGCCAGCAGCTTAGACAGGGGGACGAACACTGAAGCTTTCTTT	CASSLDRGTNTEAFF	TRBJ1-1	TRBD1	TRBV7-9	.
TGTGCCAGCAGTTTATGGCGGTCCTCTGGAAACACCATATATTTT	CASSLWRSSGNTIYF	TRBJ1-3	.	TRBV28	.
TGTGCCAGCAGTACTCCGGGACGGTGGAACACTGAAGCTTTCTTT	CASSTPGRWNTEAFF	TRBJ1-1	.	TRBV7-2	once
TGTGCCAGCAGCCCCGGACTAGCGGGACCCCAAGAGACCCAGTACTTC	CASSPGLAGPQETQYF	TRBJ2-5	TRBD2	TRBV5-5	.
TGTGCCAGCAGTGTCCAGGGCAGCAATCAGCCCCAGCATTTT	CASSVQGSNQPQHF	TRBJ1-5	.	TRBV2	.
TGTGCCAGCAGTCCCCGTGGAGCGGGAGTAGGGTACGAGCAGTACTTC	CASSPRGAGVGYEQYF	TRBJ2-7	TRBD2	TRBV6-2/TRBV6-3	.
TGTGCCAGCAGCTTAGGGGGGGTATCTGAAGCTTTCTTT	CASSLGGVSEAFF	TRBJ1-1	.	TRBV7-2	.
TGTGCCAGCAGCCCTGGGGATGTAGGGTCGGGGGAGACCCAGTACTTC	CASSPGDVGSGETQYF	TRBJ2-5	.	TRBV7-3	.
TGTGCCAGCAGCCAGGGGGGTACCTACGAGCAGTACTTC	CASSQGGTYEQYF	TRBJ2-7	.	TRBV7-9	.
TGTGCCAGCAGTTACTCGAATGCTGACAACACCGGGGAGCTGTTTTTT	CASSYSNADNTGELFF	TRBJ2-2	.	TRBV6-2/TRBV6-3	.
TGCAGTGCTGAAGACGTGAATGAGCAGTTCTTC	CSAEDVNEQFF	TRBJ2-1	.	TRBV20-1	.
TGTGCCAGCAGTGAGGACAGGAACATCTATGGCTACACCTTC	CASSEDRNIYGYTF	TRBJ1-2	TRBD1	TRBV2	.
TGTGCCAGCAGGGGCCTCTCTGGAAACACCATATATTTT	CASRGLSGNTIYF	TRBJ1-3	.	TRBV27	.
TGTGCCACCAGTGATTCGGGTCCCAATCAGCCCCAGCATTTT	CATSDSGPNQPQHF	TRBJ1-5	.	TRBV24-1	.